Below are 2 T cell receptor beta chains sequenced from a single sample in a study of blood T cells in healthy people across ages. Then a second PCR, running roughly 6 to 11 cycles, was carried out with a sample-barcoded 5' primer and a J-beta primer mix. TCRdb re-analysed the 5' RACE reads in MiXCR, keeping a single row per CDR3 protein. In the table there are hundreds of thousands of distinct CDR3 sequences, around 62% of which are singletons. Sequenced sample: blood. The source is a man aged 30-40 years in good health.

In its sample, this clonotype was seen a few times. The chain recombines TRBV7-2 with TRBJ2-6; 7 bases fit TRBD1. CDR1 SGHTA and CDR2 FQGNSA come from the germline V gene. V shed 1 base, J shed 0 bases, and the junction held 9 bases outside the gene matches. This CDR3 comprises 19 residues. The CDR3 loop is CASSLETGTLLSGANVLTF. The CDR3, as DNA: TGTGCCAGCAGCTTAGAGACAGGGACCCTCCTCTCTGGGGCCAACGTCCTGACTTTC.

This clonotype was found a few times. V usage is TRBV4-2 and J usage is TRBJ2-5, with D unresolved. The CDR3 is made up of 13 amino acids. V was clipped by 0 bases and J by 6 bases, with 8 bases between them. Per the germline V gene, CDR1 is LGHNA and CDR2 is YNFKEQ. CDR3 loop: CASSQDGAQTQYF. As DNA, the CDR3 is TGTGCCAGCAGCCAAGACGGCGCGCAGACCCAGTACTTC.